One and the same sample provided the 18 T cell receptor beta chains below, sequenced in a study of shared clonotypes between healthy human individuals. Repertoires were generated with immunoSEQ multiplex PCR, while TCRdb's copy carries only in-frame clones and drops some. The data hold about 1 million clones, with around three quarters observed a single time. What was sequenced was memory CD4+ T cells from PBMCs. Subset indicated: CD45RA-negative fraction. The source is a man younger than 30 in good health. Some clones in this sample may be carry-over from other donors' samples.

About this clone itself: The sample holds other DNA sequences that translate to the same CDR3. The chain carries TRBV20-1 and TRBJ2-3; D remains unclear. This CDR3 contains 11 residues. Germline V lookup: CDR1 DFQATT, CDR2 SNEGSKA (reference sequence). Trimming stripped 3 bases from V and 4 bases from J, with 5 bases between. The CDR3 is CSASIPDTQYF. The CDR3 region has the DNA TGCAGTGCTAGTATACCAGATACGCAGTATTTT.

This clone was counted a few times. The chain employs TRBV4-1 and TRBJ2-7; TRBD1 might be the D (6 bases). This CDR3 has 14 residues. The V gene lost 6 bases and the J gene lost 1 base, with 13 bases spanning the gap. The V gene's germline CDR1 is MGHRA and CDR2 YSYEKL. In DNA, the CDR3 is TGCGCCAGCAGTATTTTAGGGGGTTCCTACGAGCAGTACTTC. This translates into CASSILGGSYEQYF.

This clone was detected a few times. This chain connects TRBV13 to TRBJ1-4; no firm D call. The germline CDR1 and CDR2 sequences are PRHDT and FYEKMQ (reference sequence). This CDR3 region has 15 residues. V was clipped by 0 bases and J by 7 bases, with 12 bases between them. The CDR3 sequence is CASSLGVGRGEKLFF. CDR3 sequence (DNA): TGTGCCAGCAGCTTAGGAGTCGGGCGCGGTGAAAAACTGTTTTTT.

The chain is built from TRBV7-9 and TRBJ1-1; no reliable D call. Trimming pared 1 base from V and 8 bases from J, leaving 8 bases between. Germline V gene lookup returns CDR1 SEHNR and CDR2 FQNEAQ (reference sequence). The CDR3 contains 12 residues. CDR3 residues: CASSLVQFEAFF. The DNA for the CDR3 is TGTGCCAGCAGCTTAGTCCAGTTCGAAGCTTTCTTT.

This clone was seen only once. This chain's CDR3 is CASSRMSGRYNEQFF. The CDR3 DNA is TGTGCCAGCAGCCGGATGAGCGGGAGATACAATGAGCAGTTCTTC. The chain is built from TRBV5-4 and TRBJ2-1; the match to TRBD2 covers 8 bases. There are 15 residues in the CDR3. With 4 bases clipped from V and 4 bases from J, the junction kept 7 bases outside the gene matches. The germline V gene encodes CDR1 SGHNT and CDR2 YYREEE (reference sequence). Full variable domain (missing parts from reference TRBV5-4 and TRBJ2-1): ETGVTQSPTHLIKTRGQQVTLRCSSQSGHNTVSWYQQALGQGPQFIFQYYREEENGRGNFPPRFSGLQFPNYSSELNVNALELDDSALYLCASSRMSGRYNEQFFGPGTRLTVL.

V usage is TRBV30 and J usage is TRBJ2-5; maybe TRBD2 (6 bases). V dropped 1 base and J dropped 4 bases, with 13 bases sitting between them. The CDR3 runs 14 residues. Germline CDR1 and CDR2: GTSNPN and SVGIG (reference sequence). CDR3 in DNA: TGTGCCTGGAGTGAGGGGCAGGGAGGAGAGACCCAGTACTTC. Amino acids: CAWSEGQGGETQYF.

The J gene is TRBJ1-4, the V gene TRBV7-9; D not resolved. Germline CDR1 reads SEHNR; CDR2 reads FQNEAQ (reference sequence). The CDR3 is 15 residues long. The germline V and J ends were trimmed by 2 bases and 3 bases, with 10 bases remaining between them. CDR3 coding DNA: TGTGCCAGCAGCTTATCCGGTGCAGCTAATGAAAAACTGTTTTTT. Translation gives CASSLSGAANEKLFF.

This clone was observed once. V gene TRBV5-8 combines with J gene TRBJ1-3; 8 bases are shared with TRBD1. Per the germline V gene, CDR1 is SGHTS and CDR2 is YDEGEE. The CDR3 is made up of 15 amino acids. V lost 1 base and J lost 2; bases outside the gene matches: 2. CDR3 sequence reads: CASSLRTGTGNTIYF. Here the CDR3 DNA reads TGTGCCAGCAGCTTGAGGACAGGGACTGGAAACACCATATATTTT.

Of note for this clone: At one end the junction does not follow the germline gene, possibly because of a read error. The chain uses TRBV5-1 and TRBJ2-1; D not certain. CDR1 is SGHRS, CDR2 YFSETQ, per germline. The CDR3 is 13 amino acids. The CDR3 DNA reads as TGCGCCAGCAGCGAGGACGTATACAATGAGCAATTCTTC. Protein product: CASSEDVYNEQFF.

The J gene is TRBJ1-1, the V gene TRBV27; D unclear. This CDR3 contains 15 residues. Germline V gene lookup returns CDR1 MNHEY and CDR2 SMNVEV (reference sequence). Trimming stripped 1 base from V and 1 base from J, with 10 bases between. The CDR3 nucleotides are TGTGCCAGCAGTTTATTCGGCCGAGCGAACACTGAAGCTTTCTTT. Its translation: CASSLFGRANTEAFF.

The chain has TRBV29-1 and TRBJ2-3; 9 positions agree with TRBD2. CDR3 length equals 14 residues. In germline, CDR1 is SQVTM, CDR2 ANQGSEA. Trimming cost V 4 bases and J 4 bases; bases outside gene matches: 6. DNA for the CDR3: TGCAGCGTTGTAGGTAGCGGGAGTTCAGATACGCAGTATTTT. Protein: CSVVGSGSSDTQYF.

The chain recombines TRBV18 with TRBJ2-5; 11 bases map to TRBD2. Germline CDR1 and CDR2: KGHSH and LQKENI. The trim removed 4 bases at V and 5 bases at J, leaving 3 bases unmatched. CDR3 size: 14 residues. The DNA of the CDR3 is TGTGCCAGCTCACGACTAGCGGGGCGGGAGACCCAGTACTTC. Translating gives CASSRLAGRETQYF.

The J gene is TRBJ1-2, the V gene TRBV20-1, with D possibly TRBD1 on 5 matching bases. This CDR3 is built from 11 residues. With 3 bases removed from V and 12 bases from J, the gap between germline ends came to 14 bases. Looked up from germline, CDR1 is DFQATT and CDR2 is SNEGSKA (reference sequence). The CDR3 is CSASTDSVNTF. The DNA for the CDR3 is TGCAGTGCTAGCACCGACAGCGTGAACACCTTC.

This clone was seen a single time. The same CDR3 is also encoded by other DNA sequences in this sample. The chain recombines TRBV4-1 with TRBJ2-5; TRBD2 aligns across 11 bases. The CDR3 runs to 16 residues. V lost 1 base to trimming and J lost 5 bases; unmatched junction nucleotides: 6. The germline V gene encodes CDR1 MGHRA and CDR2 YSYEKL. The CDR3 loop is CASSQGGLAGEETQYF. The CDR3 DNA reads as TGCGCCAGCAGCCAAGGAGGACTAGCGGGTGAGGAGACCCAGTACTTC.

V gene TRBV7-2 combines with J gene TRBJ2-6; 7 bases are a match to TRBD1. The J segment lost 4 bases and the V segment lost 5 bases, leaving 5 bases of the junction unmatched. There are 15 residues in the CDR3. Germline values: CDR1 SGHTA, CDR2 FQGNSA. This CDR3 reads CASSLTGTGANVLTF. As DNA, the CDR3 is TGTGCCAGCAGCCTGACAGGGACAGGGGCCAACGTCCTGACTTTC. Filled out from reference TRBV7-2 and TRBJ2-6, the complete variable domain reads GAGVSQSPSNKVTEKGKDVELRCDPISGHTALYWYRQSLGQGLEFLIYFQGNSAPDKSGLPSDRFSAERTGGSVSTLTIQRTQQEDSAVYLCASSLTGTGANVLTFGAGSRLTVL.

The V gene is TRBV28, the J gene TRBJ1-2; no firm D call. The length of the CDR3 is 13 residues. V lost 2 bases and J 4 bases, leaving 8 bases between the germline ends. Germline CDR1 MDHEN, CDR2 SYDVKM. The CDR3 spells CASSLHLSYGYTF. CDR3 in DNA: TGTGCCAGCAGTTTACACCTATCCTATGGCTACACCTTC.

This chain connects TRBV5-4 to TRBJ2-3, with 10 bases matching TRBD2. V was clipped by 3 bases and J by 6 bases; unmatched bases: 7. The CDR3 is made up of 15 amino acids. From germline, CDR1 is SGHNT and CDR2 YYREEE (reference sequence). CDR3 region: CASSYQAGGGDTQYF. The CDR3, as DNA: TGTGCCAGCAGCTACCAAGCGGGAGGGGGGGATACGCAGTATTTT. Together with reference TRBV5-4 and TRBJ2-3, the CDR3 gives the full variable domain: ETGVTQSPTHLIKTRGQQVTLRCSSQSGHNTVSWYQQALGQGPQFIFQYYREEENGRGNFPPRFSGLQFPNYSSELNVNALELDDSALYLCASSYQAGGGDTQYFGPGTRLTVL.

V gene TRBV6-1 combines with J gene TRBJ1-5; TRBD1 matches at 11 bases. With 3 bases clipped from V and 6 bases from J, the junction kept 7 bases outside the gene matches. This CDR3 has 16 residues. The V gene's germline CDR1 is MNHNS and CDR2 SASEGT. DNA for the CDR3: TGTGCCAGCAGTGACCCGGACAGGGGGCGAAGTCAGCCCCAGCATTTT. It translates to CASSDPDRGRSQPQHF.